One and the same sample provided the 29 T cell receptor beta chains below, sequenced in a study of CD8 T cells in Susac syndrome. RNA in amounts of roughly 0.5 to 1 ug was reverse transcribed with random hexamers. TCRdb used MiXCR to reprocess the immunoSEQ multiplex PCR reads, holding one entry per CDR3 protein. The sample lists under 200,000 distinct CDR3 sequences; roughly nine tenths were seen once. Sequencing input: CD4+ T cells from PBMCs. The receptor source for this set is a human donor with Susac syndrome.

The chain couples TRBV5-1 to TRBJ2-3, with 13 bases aligning to TRBD2. Germline CDR1 and CDR2: SGHRS and YFSETQ. This CDR3 is built from 16 residues. V shed 4 bases and J 3 bases; nucleotides not matched to a gene: 5. Written as DNA, the CDR3 is TGCGCCAGCAGCCCCGGACTAGCGGGAGATACAGATACGCAGTATTTT. This codes for CASSPGLAGDTDTQYF.

The rearrangement uses TRBV30 and TRBJ1-5, with D unresolved. The CDR3 has 16 residues. CDR1 GTSNPN and CDR2 SVGIG come from the germline V gene (reference sequence). V was cut by 0 bases and J by 1 base, with 13 bases left in between. CDR3 amino acids: CAWSVPRLGSNQPQHF. The CDR3 coding sequence is TGTGCCTGGAGTGTACCACGCCTGGGGAGCAATCAGCCCCAGCATTTT.

CDR3 loop: CASSLRGPNQPQHF. The CDR3 DNA reads TGTGCCAGCAGTTTGCGGGGTCCGAATCAGCCCCAGCATTTT. V usage is TRBV12-3 or TRBV12-4 and J usage is TRBJ1-5; D is ambiguous. The CDR3 consists of 14 residues. V was pared by 3 bases and J by 4 bases, with 10 bases between.

This chain joins TRBV2 and TRBJ2-7; D is uncertain. The CDR3 loop spans 11 amino acids. Trimming pared 5 bases from V and 4 bases from J, leaving 6 bases between. The V gene's germline CDR1 is SNHLY and CDR2 FYNNEI. In DNA form, the CDR3 reads TGTGCCAGCAGTCCTACTTACGAGCAGTACTTC. Translation: CASSPTYEQYF.

This clonotype has only one observation. The genes are TRBV7-3 and TRBJ2-3; D assignment may be TRBD1 or TRBD2 (5 bases each). Germline V gene lookup returns CDR1 SGHTA and CDR2 FQGTGA. The CDR3 has 17 amino acids. V was cut by 5 bases and J by 5 bases, with 23 bases left in between. The CDR3 DNA follows: TGTGCCAGCAGCCGCCAGGGTGGGACCCTCAAGGGAGATACGCAGTATTTT. It encodes CASSRQGGTLKGDTQYF.

V is TRBV19 and J is TRBJ2-3; 9 bases map to TRBD2. Trimming at V came to 5 bases and at J to 2 bases, leaving 11 bases not matched to a gene. The germline CDR1 and CDR2 sequences are LNHDA and SQIVND (reference sequence). CDR3 length equals 17 residues. CDR3 in DNA: TGTGCCAGTAGTTCGGGGAATAGCGGGAGCCTCACAGATACGCAGTATTTT. It specifies CASSSGNSGSLTDTQYF.

This clonotype was seen only a few times. The V gene is TRBV25-1, the J gene TRBJ2-2, with TRBD1 matching over 8 bases. CDR1 is MGHDK and CDR2 is SYGVNS in the germline V gene. The CDR3 has 15 residues. V shed 4 bases and J 4 bases; nucleotides not matched to a gene: 5. The DNA for the CDR3 is TGTGCCAGCAGTGCTCGACAGGGGAGCACCGGGGAGCTGTTTTTT. Translated, it gives CASSARQGSTGELFF.

The chain is built from TRBV4-1 and TRBJ2-1, with a weak D call TRBD2 (6 bases). CDR3 length: 17 residues. Trimming left V 5 bases short and J 4 bases short, with 21 bases between. CDR1 and CDR2 (germline): MGHRA, YSYEKL. CDR3 sequence reads: CASSEVTGGSAYNEQFF. CDR3 sequence (DNA): TGCGCCAGCAGCGAAGTTACCGGGGGTTCGGCATACAATGAGCAGTTCTTC.

This chain connects TRBV7-3 to TRBJ2-2, with 8 bases that match TRBD1. The junction had 10 bases not matched to a gene; V was cut back by 5 bases and J by 5 bases. Germline V CDR1 and CDR2: SGHTA, FQGTGA. This CDR3 region has 16 residues. CDR3 protein: CASSQTTGARTGELFF. The CDR3, as DNA: TGTGCCAGCAGCCAGACGACAGGGGCGAGAACCGGGGAGCTGTTTTTT.

The chain employs TRBV9 and TRBJ1-2; 11 bases are a match to TRBD1. The CDR3 is made up of 17 amino acids. J was trimmed by 4 bases and V by 4 bases; bases with no gene match: 12. Germline CDR1 is SGDLS and CDR2 is YYNGEE. The CDR3 bases are TGTGCCAGCAGCACCCGACCTTGGACAGGGGGCGGCTATGGCTACACCTTC. It codes for CASSTRPWTGGGYGYTF.

The genes are TRBV28 and TRBJ2-4, with 11 bases aligning to TRBD1. CDR3 length equals 17 residues. Trimming took 6 bases from V and 1 from J; bases not matched to a gene: 8. Germline CDR1 reads MDHEN; CDR2 reads SYDVKM. CDR3 DNA sequence: TGTGCCAGCAGGTCCCGGGACAGGGGGTGGGCCAAAAACATTCAGTACTTC. It yields the protein CASRSRDRGWAKNIQYF.

The CDR3 DNA follows: TGTGCCACCGGGGGGCCCCTCTCCTACGAGCAGTACTTC. It codes for CATGGPLSYEQYF. The J gene is TRBJ2-7, the V gene TRBV3-1; maybe TRBD2 (7 bases). Between the trimmed V and J ends, which lost 10 bases and 0 bases, there was a span of 13 bases. The germline gives CDR1 LGHDT, CDR2 YNNKEL (reference sequence). This CDR3 spans 13 amino acids.

This clonotype has just one count. The V call is TRBV29-1, the J call TRBJ2-5; 7 positions agree with TRBD1. V lost 6 bases to trimming and J lost 5 bases; unmatched junction nucleotides: 9. Germline V gives CDR1 SQVTM, CDR2 ANQGSEA. The CDR3 is 13 residues long. CDR3 bases: TGCAGCGTGGGGACAGATGGCTCGGAGACCCAGTACTTC. The encoded protein is CSVGTDGSETQYF. Full variable domain (missing parts from reference TRBV29-1 and TRBJ2-5): SAVISQKPSRDICQRGTSLTIQCQVDSQVTMMFWYRQQPGQSLTLIATANQGSEATYESGFVIDKFPISRPNLTFSTLTVSNMSPEDSSIYLCSVGTDGSETQYFGPGTRLLVL.

The J gene is TRBJ1-5, the V gene TRBV6-1; 7 bases agree with TRBD1. V gave up 2 bases and J gave up 6 bases; unmatched junction bases: 4. The CDR3 is 14 amino acids. Germline-derived CDR1 and CDR2 are MNHNS and SASEGT. The CDR3 nucleotides read TGTGCCAGCAGTGAAACAGGGGTGATTCAGCCCCAGCATTTT. This codes for CASSETGVIQPQHF.

V usage is TRBV3-1 and J usage is TRBJ2-3, with D uncertain. The ends were cut back, 3 bases at V and 2 bases at J, with 6 bases in the middle. This CDR3 has 13 amino acids. CDR1 and CDR2 from the germline V gene are LGHDT and YNNKEL (reference sequence). CDR3 protein: CASSHRNTDTQYF. CDR3 nucleotides: TGTGCCAGCAGCCACCGAAACACAGATACGCAGTATTTT.

This chain links TRBV19 with TRBJ2-7; D gene ambiguous. V lost 6 bases and J 0 bases, leaving 9 bases between the germline ends. Germline assignment: CDR1 LNHDA and CDR2 SQIVND (reference sequence). This CDR3 contains 13 residues. CDR3 amino acids: CASSNMNSYEQYF. For the CDR3, the DNA is TGTGCCAGTAGCAATATGAACTCCTACGAGCAGTACTTC.

The V call is TRBV20-1, the J call TRBJ2-1, with a weak D call TRBD2 (6 bases). Germline lookup yields CDR1 DFQATT and CDR2 SNEGSKA (reference sequence). CDR3 size: 13 residues. The ends were cut back, 6 bases at V and 5 bases at J, with 14 bases in the middle. The CDR3 protein is CSAPRGGNNEQFF. The CDR3 DNA sequence: TGCAGTGCCCCAAGGGGCGGGAACAATGAGCAGTTCTTC.

The V and J genes are TRBV3-1 and TRBJ2-7; 11 bases line up with TRBD2. CDR1 and CDR2 from the germline V gene are LGHDT and YNNKEL (reference sequence). The J segment lost 2 bases and the V segment lost 1 base, leaving 1 base of the junction unmatched. The CDR3 is made up of 15 amino acids. CDR3 in amino acids: CASSQVSGGAYEQYF. The CDR3 DNA reads as TGTGCCAGCAGCCAAGTTAGCGGGGGGGCCTACGAGCAGTACTTC.

This clonotype turned up a few times. The V gene is TRBV18, the J gene TRBJ1-1; D is perhaps TRBD1 (6 bases). V lost 6 bases, J lost 1 base, and 9 bases lay in between. Per the germline V gene, CDR1 is KGHSH and CDR2 is LQKENI. The CDR3 length is 13 residues. For the CDR3, the DNA is TGTGCCAGCTCTGGACAGTCGAACACTGAAGCTTTCTTT. Translated: CASSGQSNTEAFF.

This clonotype has only one observation. This chain joins TRBV9 and TRBJ1-3; D is unclear. Trimming pared 0 bases from V and 0 bases from J, leaving 10 bases between. Germline V gives CDR1 SGDLS, CDR2 YYNGEE. This CDR3 has 16 residues. For the CDR3, the DNA is TGTGCCAGCAGCGTAGGGTTGTCGAGCTCTGGAAACACCATATATTTT. The encoded protein is CASSVGLSSSGNTIYF.

The chain employs TRBV3-1 and TRBJ2-7; D is uncertain. This CDR3 contains 12 residues. The germline V gene encodes CDR1 LGHDT and CDR2 YNNKEL (reference sequence). The germline V and J ends were trimmed by 1 base and 6 bases, with 7 bases remaining between them. The CDR3 coding sequence is TGTGCCAGCAGCCAAGCGGCTGGCGAGCAGTACTTC. Protein: CASSQAAGEQYF.

V and J are TRBV20-1 and TRBJ1-2; D is perhaps TRBD1 (5 bases). Between the trimmed V and J ends, which lost 0 bases and 7 bases, there was a span of 15 bases. The CDR3 has 14 residues. CDR1 and CDR2 (germline): DFQATT, SNEGSKA (reference sequence). CDR3 sequence reads: CSAREGAGLVGYTF. DNA for the CDR3: TGCAGTGCTAGAGAAGGGGCAGGGCTGGTTGGCTACACCTTC.

This rearrangement joins TRBV29-1 to TRBJ1-2, with no clear D. Trimming cost V 7 bases and J 4 bases, with 19 bases left between them. The CDR3 is 14 residues long. Per the germline V gene, CDR1 is SQVTM and CDR2 is ANQGSEA. Here the CDR3 DNA reads TGCAGCGCCACAGTCCGGCAGCTACCCTATGGCTACACCTTC. Amino acids: CSATVRQLPYGYTF.

V gene TRBV9 combines with J gene TRBJ1-1; TRBD1 is a possible D gene (5 bases). The CDR3 length is 13 residues. Germline V CDR1 and CDR2: SGDLS, YYNGEE. Trimming left V 3 bases short and J 3 bases short, with 9 bases between. The CDR3 nucleotides read TGTGCCAGCAGCGCTGACAGTTACACTGAAGCTTTCTTT. This codes for CASSADSYTEAFF. Variable domain in full (rest from reference TRBV9 and TRBJ1-1): DSGVTQTPKHLITATGQRVTLRCSPRSGDLSVYWYQQSLDQGLQFLIQYYNGEERAKGNILERFSAQQFPDLHSELNLSSLELGDSALYFCASSADSYTEAFFGQGTRLTVV.

The chain joins TRBV2 to TRBJ2-7; TRBD2 matches at 9 bases. This CDR3 region has 14 residues. Germline CDR1 SNHLY, CDR2 FYNNEI. After removal of 4 bases from V and 4 bases from J, the junction contained 5 bases not matched to a gene. The CDR3 here is CASSATSGHYEQYF. In nucleotides, the CDR3 is TGTGCCAGCAGTGCAACTAGCGGGCATTACGAGCAGTACTTC.

The chain uses TRBV19 and TRBJ2-7; maybe TRBD1 (5 bases). Trimming stripped 5 bases from V and 0 bases from J, with 8 bases between. CDR3 size: 13 residues. CDR1 and CDR2 (germline): LNHDA, SQIVND (reference sequence). The chain's CDR3 is CASSQGYSYEQYF. The CDR3 DNA reads TGTGCCAGTAGTCAGGGATACTCCTACGAGCAGTACTTC.

The chain links TRBV3-1 to TRBJ1-2; TRBD1 might be the D (6 bases). Trimming stripped 4 bases from V and 7 bases from J, with 10 bases between. The CDR3 runs to 12 residues. CDR1 and CDR2 (germline): LGHDT, YNNKEL (reference sequence). The CDR3 coding sequence is TGTGCCAGCAGCCCAGACAGGAGTGGCTACACCTTC. Residues: CASSPDRSGYTF.

V is TRBV19 and J is TRBJ2-5, with TRBD1 matching over 8 bases. V dropped 5 bases and J dropped 5; count of bases not matched to a gene: 7. Germline CDR1 LNHDA, CDR2 SQIVND (reference sequence). The CDR3 contains 14 residues. The CDR3 region is CASSPSGGRETQYF. The CDR3 DNA follows: TGTGCCAGTAGTCCCTCAGGGGGCCGGGAGACCCAGTACTTC.

The gene calls are TRBV5-5 and TRBJ2-5; D gene uncertain. The CDR3 spans 13 residues. Per the germline V gene, CDR1 is SGHKS and CDR2 is YYEKEE (reference sequence). V lost 0 bases, J lost 5 bases, and 8 bases lay in between. The CDR3 is CASSLAPGETQYF. The CDR3 DNA reads TGTGCCAGCAGCTTGGCTCCCGGGGAGACCCAGTACTTC.